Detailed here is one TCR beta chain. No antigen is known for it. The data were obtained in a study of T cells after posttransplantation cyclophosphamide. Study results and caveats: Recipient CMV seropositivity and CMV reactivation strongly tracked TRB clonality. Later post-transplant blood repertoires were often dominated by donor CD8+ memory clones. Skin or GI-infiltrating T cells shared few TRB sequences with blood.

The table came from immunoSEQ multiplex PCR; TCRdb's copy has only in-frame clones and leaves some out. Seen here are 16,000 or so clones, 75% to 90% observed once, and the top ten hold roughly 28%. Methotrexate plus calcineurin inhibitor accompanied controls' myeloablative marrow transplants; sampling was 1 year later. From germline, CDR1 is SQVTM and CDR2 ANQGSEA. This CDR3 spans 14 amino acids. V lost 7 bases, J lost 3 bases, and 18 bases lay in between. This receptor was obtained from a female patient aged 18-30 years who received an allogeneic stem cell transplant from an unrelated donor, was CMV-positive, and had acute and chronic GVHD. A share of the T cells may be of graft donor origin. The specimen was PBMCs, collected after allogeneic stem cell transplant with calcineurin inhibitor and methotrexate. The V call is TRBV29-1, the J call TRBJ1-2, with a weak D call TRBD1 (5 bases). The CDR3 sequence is CSAGDLDSHYGYTF. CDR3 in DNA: TGCAGCGCAGGAGACCTAGACAGCCACTATGGCTACACCTTC.